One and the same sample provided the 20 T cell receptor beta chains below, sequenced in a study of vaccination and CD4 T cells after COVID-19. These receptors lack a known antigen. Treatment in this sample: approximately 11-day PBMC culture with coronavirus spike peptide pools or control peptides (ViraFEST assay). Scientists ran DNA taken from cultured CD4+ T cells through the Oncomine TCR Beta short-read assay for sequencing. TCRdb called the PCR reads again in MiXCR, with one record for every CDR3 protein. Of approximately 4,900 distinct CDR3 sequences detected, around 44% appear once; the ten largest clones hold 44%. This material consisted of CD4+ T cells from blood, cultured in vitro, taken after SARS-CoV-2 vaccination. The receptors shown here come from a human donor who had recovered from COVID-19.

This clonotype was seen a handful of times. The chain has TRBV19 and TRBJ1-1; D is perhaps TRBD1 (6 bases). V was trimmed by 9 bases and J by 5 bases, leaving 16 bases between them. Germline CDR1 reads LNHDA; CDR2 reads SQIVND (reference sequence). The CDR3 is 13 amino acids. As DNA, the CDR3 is TGTGCCAGCACCTACAGGGTCGGAACTGAAGCTTTCTTT. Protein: CASTYRVGTEAFF.

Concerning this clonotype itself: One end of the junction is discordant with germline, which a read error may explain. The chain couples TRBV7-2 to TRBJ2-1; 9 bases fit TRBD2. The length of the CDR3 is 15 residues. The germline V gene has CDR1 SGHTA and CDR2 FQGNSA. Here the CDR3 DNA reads TGTGCCAGCCGCTTAAGGCGGGGGGGGGGTAATGAGCAGTTCTTC. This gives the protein CASRLRRGGGNEQFF.

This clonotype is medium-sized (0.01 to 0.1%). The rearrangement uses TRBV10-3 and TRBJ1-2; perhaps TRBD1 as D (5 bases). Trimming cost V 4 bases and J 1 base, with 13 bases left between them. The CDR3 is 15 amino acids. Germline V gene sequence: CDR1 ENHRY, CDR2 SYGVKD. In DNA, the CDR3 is TGTGCCATCAGTGCGCCCAGACAGCATAACTATGGCTACACCTTC. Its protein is CAISAPRQHNYGYTF.

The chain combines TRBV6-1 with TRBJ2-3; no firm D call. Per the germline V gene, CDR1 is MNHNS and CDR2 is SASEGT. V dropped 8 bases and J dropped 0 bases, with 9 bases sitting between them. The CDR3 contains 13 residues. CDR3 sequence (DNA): TGTGCCAGCCGAGAGTATAGCACAGATACGCAGTATTTT. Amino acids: CASREYSTDTQYF.

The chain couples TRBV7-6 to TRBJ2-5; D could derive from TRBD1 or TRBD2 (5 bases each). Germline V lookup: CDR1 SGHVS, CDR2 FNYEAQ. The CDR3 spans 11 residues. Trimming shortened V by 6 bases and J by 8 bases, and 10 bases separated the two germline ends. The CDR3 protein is CASSPGTTQYF. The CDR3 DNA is TGTGCCAGCAGTCCAGGGACCACCCAGTACTTC.

This CDR3 is CASSFGAGQGYTF. CDR3 in DNA: TGTGCCAGCAGCTTTGGGGCAGGGCAAGGCTACACCTTC. The chain carries TRBV5-4 and TRBJ1-2, with a tentative D call TRBD1 (5 bases). CDR1 is SGHNT and CDR2 is YYREEE in the germline V gene (reference sequence). The ends were cut back, 2 bases at V and 8 bases at J, with 13 bases in the middle. The CDR3 sequence is 13 residues long.

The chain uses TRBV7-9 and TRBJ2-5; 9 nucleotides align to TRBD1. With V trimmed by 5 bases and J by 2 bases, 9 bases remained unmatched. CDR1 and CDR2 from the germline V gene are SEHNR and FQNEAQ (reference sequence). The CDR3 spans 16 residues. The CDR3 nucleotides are TGTGCCAGCAGCCACCAGACAGGGGGAAGGCAAGAGACCCAGTACTTC. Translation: CASSHQTGGRQETQYF.

CDR3 loop: CASSRDREGNNQPQHF. The CDR3 DNA reads TGTGCCAGCAGCCGCGACAGGGAAGGTAACAATCAGCCCCAGCATTTT. The V call is TRBV5-8, the J call TRBJ1-5; 7 bases match TRBD1. Trimming removed 4 bases from V and 3 bases from J; junction bases left unmatched: 10. This CDR3 is 16 amino acids long. Germline V gene data show CDR1 as SGHTS and CDR2 as YDEGEE.

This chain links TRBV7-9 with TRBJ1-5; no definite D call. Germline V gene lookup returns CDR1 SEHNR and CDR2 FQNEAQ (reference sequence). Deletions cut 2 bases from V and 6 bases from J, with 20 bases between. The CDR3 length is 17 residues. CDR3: CASSLWLRGREAQPQHF. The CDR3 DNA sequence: TGTGCCAGCAGCTTATGGCTCCGGGGAAGGGAAGCTCAGCCCCAGCATTTT.

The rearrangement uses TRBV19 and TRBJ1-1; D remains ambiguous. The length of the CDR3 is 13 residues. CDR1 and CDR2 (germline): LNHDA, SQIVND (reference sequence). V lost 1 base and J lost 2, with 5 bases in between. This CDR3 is CASSIGRNTEAFF. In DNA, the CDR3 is TGTGCCAGTAGTATAGGCAGAAACACTGAAGCTTTCTTT. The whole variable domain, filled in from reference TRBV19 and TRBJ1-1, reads DGGITQSPKYLFRKEGQNVTLSCEQNLNHDAMYWYRQDPGQGLRLIYYSQIVNDFQKGDIAEGYSVSREKKESFPLTVTSAQKNPTAFYLCASSIGRNTEAFFGQGTRLTVV.

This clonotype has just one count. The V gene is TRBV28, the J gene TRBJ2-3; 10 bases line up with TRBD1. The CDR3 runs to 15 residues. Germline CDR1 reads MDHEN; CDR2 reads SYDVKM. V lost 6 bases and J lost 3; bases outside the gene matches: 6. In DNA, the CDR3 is TGTGCCAGCAGCCCGGGGACAGGGGAGACAGATACGCAGTATTTT. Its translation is CASSPGTGETDTQYF. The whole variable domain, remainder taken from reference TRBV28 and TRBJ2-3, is DVKVTQSSRYLVKRTGEKVFLECVQDMDHENMFWYRQDPGLGLRLIYFSYDVKMKEKGDIPEGYSVSREKKERFSLILESASTNQTSMYLCASSPGTGETDTQYFGPGTRLTVL.

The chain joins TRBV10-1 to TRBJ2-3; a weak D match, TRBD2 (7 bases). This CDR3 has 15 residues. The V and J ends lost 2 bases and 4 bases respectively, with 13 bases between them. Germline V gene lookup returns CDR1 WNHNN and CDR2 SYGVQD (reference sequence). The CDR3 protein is CASSEQLGGADTQYF. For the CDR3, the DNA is TGCGCCAGCAGTGAGCAACTAGGGGGGGCAGATACGCAGTATTTT.

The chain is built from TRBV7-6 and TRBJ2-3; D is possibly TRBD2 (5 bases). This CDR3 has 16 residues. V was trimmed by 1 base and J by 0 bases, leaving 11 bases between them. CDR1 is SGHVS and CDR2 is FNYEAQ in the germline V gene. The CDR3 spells CASSLGESSSTDTQYF. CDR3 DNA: TGTGCCAGCAGCTTAGGGGAGTCCTCTAGCACAGATACGCAGTATTTT.

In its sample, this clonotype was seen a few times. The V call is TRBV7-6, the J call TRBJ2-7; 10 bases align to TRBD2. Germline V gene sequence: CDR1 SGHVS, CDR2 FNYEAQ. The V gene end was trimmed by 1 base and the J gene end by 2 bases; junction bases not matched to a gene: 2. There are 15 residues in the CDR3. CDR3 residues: CASSLEAGGAYEQYF. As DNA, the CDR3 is TGTGCCAGCAGCTTAGAAGCGGGGGGGGCCTACGAGCAGTACTTC.

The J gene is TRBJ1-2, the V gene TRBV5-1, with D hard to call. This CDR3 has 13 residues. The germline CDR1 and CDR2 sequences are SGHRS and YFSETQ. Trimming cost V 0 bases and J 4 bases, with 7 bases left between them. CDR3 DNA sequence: TGCGCCAGCAGCTTGGGCGGTCTCTATGGCTACACCTTC. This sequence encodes CASSLGGLYGYTF.

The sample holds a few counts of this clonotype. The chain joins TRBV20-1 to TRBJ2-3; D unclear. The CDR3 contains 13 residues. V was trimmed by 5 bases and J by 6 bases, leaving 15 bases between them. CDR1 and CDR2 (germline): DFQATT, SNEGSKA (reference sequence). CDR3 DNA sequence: TGCAGTGCTGGTGCGGCCAGGTTGGATACGCAGTATTTT. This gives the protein CSAGAARLDTQYF.

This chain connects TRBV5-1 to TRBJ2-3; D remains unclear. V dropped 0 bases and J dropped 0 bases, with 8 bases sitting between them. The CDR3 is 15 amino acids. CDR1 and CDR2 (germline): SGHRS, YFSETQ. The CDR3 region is CASSLGVPSTDTQYF. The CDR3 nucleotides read TGCGCCAGCAGCTTGGGTGTCCCCAGCACAGATACGCAGTATTTT.

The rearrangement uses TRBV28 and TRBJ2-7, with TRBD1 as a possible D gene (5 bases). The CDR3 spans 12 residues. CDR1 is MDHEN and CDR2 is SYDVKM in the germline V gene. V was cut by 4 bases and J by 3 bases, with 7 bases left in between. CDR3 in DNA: TGTGCCAGCAGTTGGGGCCGCTACGAGCAGTACTTC. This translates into CASSWGRYEQYF.

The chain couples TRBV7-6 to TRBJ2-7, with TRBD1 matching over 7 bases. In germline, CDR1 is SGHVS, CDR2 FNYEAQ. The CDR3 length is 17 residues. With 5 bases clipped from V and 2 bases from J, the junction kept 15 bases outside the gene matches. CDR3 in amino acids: CASSLPPPGQGAYEQYF. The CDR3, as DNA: TGTGCCAGCAGCCTTCCCCCCCCAGGGCAGGGGGCCTACGAGCAGTACTTC. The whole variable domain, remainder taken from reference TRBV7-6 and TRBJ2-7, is GAGVSQSPRYKVTKRGQDVALRCDPISGHVSLYWYRQALGQGPEFLTYFNYEAQQDKSGLPNDRFSAERPEGSISTLTIQRTEQRDSAMYRCASSLPPPGQGAYEQYFGPGTRLTVT.

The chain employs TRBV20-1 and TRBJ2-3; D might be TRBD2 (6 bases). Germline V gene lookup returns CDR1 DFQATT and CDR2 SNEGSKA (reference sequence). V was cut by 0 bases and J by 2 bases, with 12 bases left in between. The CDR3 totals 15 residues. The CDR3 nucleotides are TGCAGTGCTAGAGATCGGGGACTGCCCACAGATACGCAGTATTTT. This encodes CSARDRGLPTDTQYF.